This TCR beta chain derives from a study of blood T cell repertoires in COVID-19. Germline CDR1 and CDR2: LNHDA and SQIVND (reference sequence). V shed 5 bases and J shed 4 bases, with 9 bases lying between them. CDR3 length: 13 amino acids. Only in-frame clones appear in the TCRdb table, and some are missing; sequencing was by immunoSEQ multiplex PCR. Here the sample spans 110,000 or so clones, approximately 80% being singletons. This TCR was sampled from a woman aged 40 to 50 with acute or convalescent COVID-19. Material: peripheral blood. V gene TRBV19 combines with J gene TRBJ2-1; no reliable D call. CDR3 in DNA: TGTGCCAGTAGTCTATCGGTTTACAATGAGCAGTTCTTC. Protein: CASSLSVYNEQFF.